This T cell receptor beta chain was sequenced during a study of blood T cells in healthy people across ages. Study observations and caveats: Diversity estimated from one million T cells was considered an underestimate.

The second PCR ran about 6 to 12 cycles with a sample-barcoded 5' primer and J-beta primers. All samples gave at least 2.5 million CDR3-containing paired-end reads. TCRdb reprocessed the 5' RACE reads via MiXCR and lists one record per CDR3 protein. The sample lists hundreds of thousands of distinct CDR3 sequences; roughly 49% were seen once. Every sample had a minimum of 6 million PBMCs isolated. With regard to this clonotype: Its antigen is still unknown.

The V gene lost 5 bases and the J gene lost 1 base, with 17 bases spanning the gap. The CDR3 is made up of 16 amino acids. The sample was blood. This sequence joins TRBV12-3 or TRBV12-4 and TRBJ1-1; possibly TRBD1 for D (5 bases). The clonotype originates from a woman aged 55-70 years in good health. Here the CDR3 reads CASSQNWGGTNTEAFF. The CDR3 coding sequence is TGTGCCAGCAGTCAAAACTGGGGGGGAACGAACACTGAAGCTTTCTTT.